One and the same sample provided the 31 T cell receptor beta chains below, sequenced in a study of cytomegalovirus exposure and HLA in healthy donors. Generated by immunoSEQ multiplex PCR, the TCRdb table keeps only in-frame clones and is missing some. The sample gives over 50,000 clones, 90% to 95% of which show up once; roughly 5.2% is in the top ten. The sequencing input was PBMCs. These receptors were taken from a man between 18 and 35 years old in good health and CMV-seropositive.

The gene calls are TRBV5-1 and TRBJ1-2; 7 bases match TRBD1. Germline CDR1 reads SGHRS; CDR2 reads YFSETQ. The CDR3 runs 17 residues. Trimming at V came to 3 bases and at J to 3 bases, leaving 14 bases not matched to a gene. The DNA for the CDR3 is TGCGCCAGCAGCTGGACCGTAGGTATAGACAGGGACTATGGCTACACCTTC. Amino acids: CASSWTVGIDRDYGYTF.

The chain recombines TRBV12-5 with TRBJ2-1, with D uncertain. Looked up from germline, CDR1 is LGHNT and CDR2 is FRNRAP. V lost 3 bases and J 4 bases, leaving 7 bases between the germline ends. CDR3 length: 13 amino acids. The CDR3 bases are TGTGCTAGTGGTTTTGAGATATACAATGAGCAGTTCTTC. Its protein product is CASGFEIYNEQFF.

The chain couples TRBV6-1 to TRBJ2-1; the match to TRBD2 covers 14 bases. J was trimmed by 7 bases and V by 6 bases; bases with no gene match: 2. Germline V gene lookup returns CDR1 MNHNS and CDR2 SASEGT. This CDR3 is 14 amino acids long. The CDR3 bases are TGTGCCAGCAGCCGACTAGCGGGAGGGAATGAGCAGTTCTTC. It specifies CASSRLAGGNEQFF.

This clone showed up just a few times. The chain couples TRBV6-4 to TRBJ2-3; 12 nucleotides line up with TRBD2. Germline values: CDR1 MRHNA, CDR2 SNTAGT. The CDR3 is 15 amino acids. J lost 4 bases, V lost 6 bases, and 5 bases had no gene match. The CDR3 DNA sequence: TGTGCCAGCAGCCCCGGGACTAGCGGGCCAGATACGCAGTATTTT. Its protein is CASSPGTSGPDTQYF.

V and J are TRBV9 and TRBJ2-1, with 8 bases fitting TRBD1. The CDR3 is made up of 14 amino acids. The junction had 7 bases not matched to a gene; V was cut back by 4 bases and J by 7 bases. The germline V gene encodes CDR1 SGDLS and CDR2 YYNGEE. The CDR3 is CASSSRQGRNEQFF. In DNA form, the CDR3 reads TGTGCCAGCAGCTCCCGACAGGGGAGGAATGAGCAGTTCTTC.

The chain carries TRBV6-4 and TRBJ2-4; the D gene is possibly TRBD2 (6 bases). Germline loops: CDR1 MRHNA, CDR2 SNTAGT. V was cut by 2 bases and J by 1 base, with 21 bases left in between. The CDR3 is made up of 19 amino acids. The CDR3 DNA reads TGTGCCAGCAGTGACCGCATCCTAAGCGGGCTGAGGGCCAAAAACATTCAGTACTTC. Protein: CASSDRILSGLRAKNIQYF.

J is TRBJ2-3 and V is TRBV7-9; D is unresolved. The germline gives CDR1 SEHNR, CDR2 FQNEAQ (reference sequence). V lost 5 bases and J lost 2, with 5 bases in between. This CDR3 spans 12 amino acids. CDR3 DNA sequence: TGTGCCAGCAGCCCCGTCACAGATACGCAGTATTTT. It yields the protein CASSPVTDTQYF.

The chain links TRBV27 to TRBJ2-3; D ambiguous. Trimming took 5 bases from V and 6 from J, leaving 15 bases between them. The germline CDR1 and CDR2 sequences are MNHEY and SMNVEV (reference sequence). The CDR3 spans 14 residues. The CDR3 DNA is TGTGCCAGCAGTCTTTATTCAACCGCGGATACGCAGTATTTT. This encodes CASSLYSTADTQYF.

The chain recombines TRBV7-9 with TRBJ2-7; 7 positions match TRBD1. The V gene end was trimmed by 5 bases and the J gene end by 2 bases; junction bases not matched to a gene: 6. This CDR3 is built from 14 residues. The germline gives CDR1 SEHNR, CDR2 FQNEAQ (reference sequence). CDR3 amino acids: CASSPRQGPYEQYF. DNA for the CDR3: TGTGCCAGCAGCCCCCGACAGGGCCCCTACGAGCAGTACTTC.

CDR3 protein: CASSTTGTRSNQPQHF. Here the CDR3 DNA reads TGTGCCAGTAGTACCACAGGGACGAGGAGCAATCAGCCCCAGCATTTT. The genes are TRBV19 and TRBJ1-5; D perhaps matches TRBD1 (6 bases). Germline V gene lookup returns CDR1 LNHDA and CDR2 SQIVND (reference sequence). The CDR3 spans 16 residues. The germline V and J ends were trimmed by 4 bases and 1 base, with 14 bases remaining between them.

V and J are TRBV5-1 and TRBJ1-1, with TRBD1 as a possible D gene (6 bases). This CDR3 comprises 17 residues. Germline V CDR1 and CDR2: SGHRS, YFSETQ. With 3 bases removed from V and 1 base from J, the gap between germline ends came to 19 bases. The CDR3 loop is CASSWGGIGQPNTEAFF. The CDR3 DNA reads TGCGCCAGCAGCTGGGGTGGGATCGGACAGCCGAACACTGAAGCTTTCTTT.

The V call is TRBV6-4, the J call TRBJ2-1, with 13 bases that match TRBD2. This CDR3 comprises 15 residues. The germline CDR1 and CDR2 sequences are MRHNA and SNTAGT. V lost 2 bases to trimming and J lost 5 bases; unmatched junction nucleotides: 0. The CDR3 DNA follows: TGTGCCAGCAGTGACGGGACTAGCGGGAACAATGAGCAGTTCTTC. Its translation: CASSDGTSGNNEQFF.

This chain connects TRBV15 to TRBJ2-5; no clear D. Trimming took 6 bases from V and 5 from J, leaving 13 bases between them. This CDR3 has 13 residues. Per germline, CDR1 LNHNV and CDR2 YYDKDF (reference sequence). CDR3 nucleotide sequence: TGTGCCACCAGTCCGGCTAGGCCTGAGACCCAGTACTTC. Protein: CATSPARPETQYF. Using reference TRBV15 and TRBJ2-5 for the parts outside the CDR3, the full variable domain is DAMVIQNPRYQVTQFGKPVTLSCSQTLNHNVMYWYQQKSSQAPKLLFHYYDKDFNNEADTPDNFQSRRPNTSFCFLDIRSPGLGDTAMYLCATSPARPETQYFGPGTRLLVL.

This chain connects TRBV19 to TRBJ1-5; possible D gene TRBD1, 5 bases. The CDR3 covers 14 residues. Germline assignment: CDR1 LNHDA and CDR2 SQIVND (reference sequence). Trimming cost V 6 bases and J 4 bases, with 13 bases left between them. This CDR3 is CASRPTGGNQPQHF. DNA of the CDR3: TGTGCCAGTAGGCCAACGGGGGGAAATCAGCCCCAGCATTTT.

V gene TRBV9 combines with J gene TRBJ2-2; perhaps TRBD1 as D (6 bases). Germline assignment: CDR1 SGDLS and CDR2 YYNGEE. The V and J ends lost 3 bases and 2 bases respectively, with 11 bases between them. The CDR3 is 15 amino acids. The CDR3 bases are TGTGCCAGCAGCGCTGGGGGCTATAACACCGGGGAGCTGTTTTTT. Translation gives CASSAGGYNTGELFF.

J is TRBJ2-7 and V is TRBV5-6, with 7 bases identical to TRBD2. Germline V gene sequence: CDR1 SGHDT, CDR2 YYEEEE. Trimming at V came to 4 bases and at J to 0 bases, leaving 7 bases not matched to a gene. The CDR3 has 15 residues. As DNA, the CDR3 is TGTGCCAGCAGCCCTTTAGCGGGTGTCTCCTACGAGCAGTACTTC. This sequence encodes CASSPLAGVSYEQYF.

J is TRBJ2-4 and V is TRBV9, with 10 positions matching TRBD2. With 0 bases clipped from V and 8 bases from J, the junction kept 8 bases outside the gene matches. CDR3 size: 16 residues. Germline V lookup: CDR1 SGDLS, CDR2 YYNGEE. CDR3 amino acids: CASSVGDSGRRDIQYF. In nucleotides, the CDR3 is TGTGCCAGCAGCGTAGGTGATAGCGGGAGGAGGGACATTCAGTACTTC.

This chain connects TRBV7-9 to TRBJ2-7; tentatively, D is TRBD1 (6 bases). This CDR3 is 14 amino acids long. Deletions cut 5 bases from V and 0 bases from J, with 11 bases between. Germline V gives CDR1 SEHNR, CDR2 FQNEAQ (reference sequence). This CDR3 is CASSQGQISYEQYF. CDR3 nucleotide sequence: TGTGCCAGCAGCCAAGGACAGATCTCCTACGAGCAGTACTTC.

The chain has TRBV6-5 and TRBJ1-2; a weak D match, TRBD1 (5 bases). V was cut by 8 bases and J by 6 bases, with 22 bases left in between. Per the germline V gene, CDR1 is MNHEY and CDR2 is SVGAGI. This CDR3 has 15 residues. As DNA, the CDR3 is TGTGCCAGCGCCAACCCCATCGGGGGGACGAATGGCTACACCTTC. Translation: CASANPIGGTNGYTF.

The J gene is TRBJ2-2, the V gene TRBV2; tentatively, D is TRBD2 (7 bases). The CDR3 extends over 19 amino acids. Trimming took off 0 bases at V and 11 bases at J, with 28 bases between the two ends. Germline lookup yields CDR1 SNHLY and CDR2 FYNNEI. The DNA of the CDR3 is TGTGCCAGCAGTGAAGCGCGGGGGCGGGCCCAACCCTTCCCCCACGAGCTGTTTTTT. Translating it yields CASSEARGRAQPFPHELFF.

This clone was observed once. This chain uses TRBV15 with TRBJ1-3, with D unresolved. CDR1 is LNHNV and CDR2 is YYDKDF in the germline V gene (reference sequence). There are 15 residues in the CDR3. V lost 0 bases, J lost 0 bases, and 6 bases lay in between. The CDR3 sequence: CATSRDGTSGNTIYF. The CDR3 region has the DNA TGTGCCACCAGCAGAGATGGCACCTCTGGAAACACCATATATTTT. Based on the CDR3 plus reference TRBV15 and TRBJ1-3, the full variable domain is DAMVIQNPRYQVTQFGKPVTLSCSQTLNHNVMYWYQQKSSQAPKLLFHYYDKDFNNEADTPDNFQSRRPNTSFCFLDIRSPGLGDTAMYLCATSRDGTSGNTIYFGEGSWLTVV.

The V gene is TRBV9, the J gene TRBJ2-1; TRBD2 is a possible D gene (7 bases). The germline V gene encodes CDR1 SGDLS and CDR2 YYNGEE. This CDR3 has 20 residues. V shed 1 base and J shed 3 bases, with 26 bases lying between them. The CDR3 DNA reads TGTGCCAGCAGCGTAAGGAAGGGGGGGACGGGAGGCCCTAACTACAATGAGCAGTTCTTC. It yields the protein CASSVRKGGTGGPNYNEQFF. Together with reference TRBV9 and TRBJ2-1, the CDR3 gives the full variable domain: DSGVTQTPKHLITATGQRVTLRCSPRSGDLSVYWYQQSLDQGLQFLIQYYNGEERAKGNILERFSAQQFPDLHSELNLSSLELGDSALYFCASSVRKGGTGGPNYNEQFFGPGTRLTVL.

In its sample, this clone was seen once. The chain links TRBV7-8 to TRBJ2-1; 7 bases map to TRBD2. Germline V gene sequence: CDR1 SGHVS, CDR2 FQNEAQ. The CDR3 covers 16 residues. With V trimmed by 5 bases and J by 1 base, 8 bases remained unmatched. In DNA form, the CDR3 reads TGTGCCAGCAGCCCCGACGGGGGGTTATCCTACAATGAGCAGTTCTTC. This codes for CASSPDGGLSYNEQFF.

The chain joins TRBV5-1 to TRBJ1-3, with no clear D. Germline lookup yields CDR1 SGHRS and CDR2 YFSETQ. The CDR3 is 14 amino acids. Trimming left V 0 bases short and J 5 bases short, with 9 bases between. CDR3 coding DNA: TGCGCCAGCAGCTTGGGTGCGGGAAGAAACACCATATATTTT. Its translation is CASSLGAGRNTIYF. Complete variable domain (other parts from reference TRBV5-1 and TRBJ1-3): KAGVTQTPRYLIKTRGQQVTLSCSPISGHRSVSWYQQTPGQGLQFLFEYFSETQRNKGNFPGRFSGRQFSNSRSEMNVSTLELGDSALYLCASSLGAGRNTIYFGEGSWLTVV.

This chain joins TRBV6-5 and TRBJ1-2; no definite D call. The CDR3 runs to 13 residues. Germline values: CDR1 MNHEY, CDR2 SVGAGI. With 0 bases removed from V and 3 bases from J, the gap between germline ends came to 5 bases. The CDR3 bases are TGTGCCAGCAGTTACTCTAGCTACTATGGCTACACCTTC. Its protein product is CASSYSSYYGYTF.

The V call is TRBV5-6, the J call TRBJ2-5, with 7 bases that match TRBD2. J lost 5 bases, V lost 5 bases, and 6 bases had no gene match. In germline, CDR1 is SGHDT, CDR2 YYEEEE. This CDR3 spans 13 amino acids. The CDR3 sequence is CASSSRGGETQYF. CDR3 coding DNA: TGTGCCAGCAGTAGTAGGGGAGGGGAGACCCAGTACTTC.

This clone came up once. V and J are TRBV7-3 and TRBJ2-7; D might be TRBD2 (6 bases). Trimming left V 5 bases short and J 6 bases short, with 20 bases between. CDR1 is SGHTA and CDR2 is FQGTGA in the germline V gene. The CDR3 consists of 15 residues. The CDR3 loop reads CASSIYGSPYSEQYF. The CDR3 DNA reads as TGTGCCAGCAGCATTTACGGGAGCCCCTACTCCGAGCAGTACTTC.

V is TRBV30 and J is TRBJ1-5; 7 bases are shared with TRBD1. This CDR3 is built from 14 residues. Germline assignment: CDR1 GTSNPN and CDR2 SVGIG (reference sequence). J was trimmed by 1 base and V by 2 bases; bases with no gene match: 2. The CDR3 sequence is CAWSTGVSNQPQHF. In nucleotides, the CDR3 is TGTGCCTGGAGTACAGGGGTAAGCAATCAGCCCCAGCATTTT.

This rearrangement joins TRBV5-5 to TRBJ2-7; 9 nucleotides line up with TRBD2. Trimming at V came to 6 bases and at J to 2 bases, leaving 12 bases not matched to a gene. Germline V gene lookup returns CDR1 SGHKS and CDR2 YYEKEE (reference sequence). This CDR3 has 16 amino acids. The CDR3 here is CASTPSEAGGTYEQYF. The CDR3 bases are TGTGCCAGCACCCCCTCCGAGGCGGGAGGGACCTACGAGCAGTACTTC.

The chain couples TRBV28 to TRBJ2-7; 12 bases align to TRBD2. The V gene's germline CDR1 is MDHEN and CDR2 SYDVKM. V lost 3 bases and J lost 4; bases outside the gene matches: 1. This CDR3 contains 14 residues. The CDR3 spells CASSLTSGRYEQYF. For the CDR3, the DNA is TGTGCCAGCAGTTTGACTAGCGGGAGATACGAGCAGTACTTC.

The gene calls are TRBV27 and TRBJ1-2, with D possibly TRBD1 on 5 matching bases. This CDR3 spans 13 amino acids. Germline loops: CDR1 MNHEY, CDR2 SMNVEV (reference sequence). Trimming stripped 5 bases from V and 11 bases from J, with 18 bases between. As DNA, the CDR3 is TGTGCCAGCAGTCTCCGGGACGGGAGACTGTACACCTTC. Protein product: CASSLRDGRLYTF.